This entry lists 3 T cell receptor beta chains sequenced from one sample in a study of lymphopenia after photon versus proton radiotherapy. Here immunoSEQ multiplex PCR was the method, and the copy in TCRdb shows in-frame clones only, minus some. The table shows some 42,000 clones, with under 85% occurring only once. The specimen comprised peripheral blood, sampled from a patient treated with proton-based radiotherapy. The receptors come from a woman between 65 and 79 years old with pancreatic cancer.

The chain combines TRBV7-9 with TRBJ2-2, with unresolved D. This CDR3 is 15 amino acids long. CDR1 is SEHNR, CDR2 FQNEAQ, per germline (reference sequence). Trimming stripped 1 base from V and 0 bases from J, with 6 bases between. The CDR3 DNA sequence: TGTGCCAGCAGCTTAGACATCACGAACACCGGGGAGCTGTTTTTT. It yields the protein CASSLDITNTGELFF.

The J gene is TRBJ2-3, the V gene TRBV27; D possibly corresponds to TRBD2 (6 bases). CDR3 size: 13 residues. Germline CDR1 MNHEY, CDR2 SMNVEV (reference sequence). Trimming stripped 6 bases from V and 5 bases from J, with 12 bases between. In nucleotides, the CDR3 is TGTGCCAGCAGAAGGGCGGGAAGAGATACGCAGTATTTT. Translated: CASRRAGRDTQYF.

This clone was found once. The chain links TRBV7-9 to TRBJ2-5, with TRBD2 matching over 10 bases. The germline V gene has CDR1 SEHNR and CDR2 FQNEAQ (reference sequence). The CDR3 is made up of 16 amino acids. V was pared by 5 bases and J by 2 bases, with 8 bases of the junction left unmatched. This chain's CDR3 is CASSRTSGGAQETQYF. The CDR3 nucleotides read TGTGCCAGCAGCCGGACTAGCGGAGGAGCTCAAGAGACCCAGTACTTC.